This is a list of T cell receptor beta chains from one sample in a study of human T cells and chemical hapten exposure. TCRdb passed the RACE reads through MiXCR, listing each CDR3 protein once. The sample lists some 190,000 distinct CDR3 sequences, approximately 20% seen once, with about 6.7% in the top ten. The sample was whole blood, taken in connection with sensitization to the hapten diphenylcyclopropenone (DPC). These TCRs come from a woman aged 45-65 years with alopecia areata. Some clones in this sample may be carry-over from other donors' samples. The CDR3 runs from the conserved cysteine through the conserved F or W. A D gene is named only where the DNA matches it firmly. Rows may omit the clone size; those that give it use once, few, many or a size class.

-	-	TRBV10-3	TRBJ1-2	CAISEPGLKNYGYTF	TGTGCCATCAGTGAGCCGGGACTGAAAAACTATGGCTACACCTTC
few	TRBD1	TRBV10-3	TRBJ1-6	CAISEFGPGQGLNSPLHF	TGTGCCATCAGTGAGTTTGGTCCTGGACAGGGCCTTAATTCACCCCTCCACTTT
-	-	TRBV6-5	TRBJ2-2	CASSYTALGTGELFF	TGTGCCAGCAGTTACACGGCTTTGGGCACCGGGGAGCTGTTTTTT
few	-	TRBV12-3/TRBV12-4	TRBJ1-2	CASSLRTGPSRGYTF	TGTGCCAGCAGTTTACGGACGGGACCCTCGCGAGGCTACACCTTC
-	TRBD1	TRBV2	TRBJ1-4	CASSGQGQGVDEKLFF	TGTGCCAGCAGCGGACAGGGGCAGGGGGTAGATGAAAAACTGTTTTTT
many	TRBD1	TRBV7-2	TRBJ1-2	CASSPGQASSGYTF	TGTGCCAGCAGCCCAGGACAGGCTTCTTCTGGCTACACCTTC
-	-	TRBV7-9	TRBJ1-3	CASSVNRQGLSGNTIYF	TGTGCCAGCAGCGTTAACCGTCAAGGCCTCTCTGGAAACACCATATATTTT
-	TRBD2	TRBV29-1	TRBJ2-7	CSGGLAGDGEQYF	TGCAGCGGGGGACTAGCGGGAGATGGCGAGCAGTACTTC
-	-	TRBV7-8	TRBJ1-3	CASAPGNTIYF	TGTGCCAGCGCCCCTGGGAACACCATATATTTT
-	-	TRBV29-1	TRBJ1-1	CSVRRTGENTEAFF	TGCAGCGTGCGGAGGACGGGGGAGAACACTGAAGCTTTCTTT
-	TRBD2	TRBV3-1	TRBJ2-2	CASSQAPPLAVNTGELFF	TGTGCCAGCAGCCAAGCCCCACCGCTAGCGGTCAACACCGGGGAGCTGTTTTTT
-	TRBD1	TRBV20-1	TRBJ2-1	CSARGLTGNEQFF	TGCAGTGCTAGAGGCCTGACAGGGAATGAGCAGTTCTTC
-	-	TRBV5-6	TRBJ1-5	CASSWGPTVNQPQHF	TGTGCCAGCAGCTGGGGACCGACAGTCAATCAGCCCCAGCATTTT
-	TRBD2	TRBV5-1	TRBJ2-1	CASTRLAGGNEQFF	TGCGCCAGCACCAGACTAGCGGGAGGCAATGAGCAGTTCTTC
-	-	TRBV29-1	TRBJ2-1	CSVGTTSYNEQFF	TGCAGCGTTGGGACCACCTCCTACAATGAGCAGTTCTTC
-	TRBD1	TRBV28	TRBJ2-7	CASSSRGPYEQYF	TGTGCCAGCAGTTCTAGGGGGCCCTACGAGCAGTACTTC
-	TRBD1	TRBV3-1	TRBJ2-1	CASTLWTGPINEQFF	TGTGCCAGCACCCTCTGGACAGGACCTATTAATGAGCAGTTCTTC
few	TRBD2	TRBV19	TRBJ2-1	CASSIGTSGSSEQFF	TGTGCCAGTAGTATCGGGACTAGCGGGAGCTCTGAGCAGTTCTTC
few	TRBD1	TRBV5-1	TRBJ1-1	CASSSTGGVREAFF	TGCGCCAGCAGCTCCACAGGGGGGGTCCGTGAAGCTTTCTTT
few	-	TRBV6-5	TRBJ1-2	CASRRYRDANYGYTF	TGTGCCAGCAGACGCTACAGGGACGCTAACTATGGCTACACCTTC
-	TRBD1	TRBV7-6	TRBJ1-4	CASSTRTGANEKLFF	TGTGCCAGCAGCACCCGGACAGGGGCAAATGAAAAACTGTTTTTT
few	-	TRBV4-1	TRBJ2-2	CASSQEVRFEDTGELFF	TGCGCCAGCAGCCAAGAAGTGCGTTTCGAGGACACCGGGGAGCTGTTTTTT
few	-	TRBV27	TRBJ1-5	CASSFRRSNQPQHF	TGTGCCAGCAGTTTCCGCAGGAGCAATCAGCCCCAGCATTTT
-	-	TRBV2	TRBJ2-3	CASSGRASPSTDTQYF	TGTGCCAGCAGTGGACGGGCCAGTCCTAGCACAGATACGCAGTATTTT
-	TRBD2	TRBV4-1	TRBJ2-3	CASSQDSGAGVADTQYF	TGCGCCAGCAGCCAAGATTCTGGAGCGGGAGTCGCAGATACGCAGTATTTT
few	-	TRBV7-9	TRBJ2-7	CASSLLVAGPNYEQYF	TGTGCCAGCAGCCTACTCGTGGCGGGACCGAACTACGAGCAGTACTTC
-	-	TRBV2	TRBJ2-3	CASGQGREKGHTQYF	TGTGCCAGCGGGCAAGGTCGGGAGAAAGGCCATACGCAGTATTTT
many	TRBD2	TRBV6-5	TRBJ2-3	CASRAGGPGGDTQYF	TGTGCCAGCAGGGCGGGAGGGCCTGGAGGAGATACGCAGTATTTT